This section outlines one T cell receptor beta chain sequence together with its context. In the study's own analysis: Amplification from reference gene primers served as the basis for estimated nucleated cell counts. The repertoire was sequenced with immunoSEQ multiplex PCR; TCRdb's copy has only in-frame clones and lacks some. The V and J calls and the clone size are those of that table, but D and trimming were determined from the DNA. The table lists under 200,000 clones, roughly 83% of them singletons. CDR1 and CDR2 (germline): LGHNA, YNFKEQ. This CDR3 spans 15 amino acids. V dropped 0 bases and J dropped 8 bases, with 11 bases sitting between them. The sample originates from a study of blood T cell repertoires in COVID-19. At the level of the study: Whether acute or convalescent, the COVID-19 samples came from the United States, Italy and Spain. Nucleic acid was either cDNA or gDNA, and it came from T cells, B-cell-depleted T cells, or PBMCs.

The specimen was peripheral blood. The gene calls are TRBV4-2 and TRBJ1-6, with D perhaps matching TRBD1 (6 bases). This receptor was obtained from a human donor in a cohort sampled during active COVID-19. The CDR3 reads CASSQELGADSPLHF. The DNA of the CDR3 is TGTGCCAGCAGCCAAGAGCTGGGGGCGGATTCACCCCTCCACTTT.